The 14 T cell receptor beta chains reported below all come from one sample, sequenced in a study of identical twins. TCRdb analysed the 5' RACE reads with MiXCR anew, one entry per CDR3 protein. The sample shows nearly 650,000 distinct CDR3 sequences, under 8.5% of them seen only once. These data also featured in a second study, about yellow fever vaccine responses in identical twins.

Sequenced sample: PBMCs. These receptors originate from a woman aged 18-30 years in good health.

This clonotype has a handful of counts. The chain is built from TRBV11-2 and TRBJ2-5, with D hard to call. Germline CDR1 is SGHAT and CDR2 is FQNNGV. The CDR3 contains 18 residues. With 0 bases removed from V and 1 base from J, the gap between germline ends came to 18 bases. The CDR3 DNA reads TGTGCCAGCAGCTTAGATTCGACCGGATCCCCTTCCCAAGAGACCCAGTACTTC. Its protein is CASSLDSTGSPSQETQYF. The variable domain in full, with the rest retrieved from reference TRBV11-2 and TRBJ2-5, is EAGVAQSPRYKIIEKRQSVAFWCNPISGHATLYWYQQILGQGPKLLIQFQNNGVVDDSQLPKDRFSAERLKGVDSTLKIQPAKLEDSAVYLCASSLDSTGSPSQETQYFGPGTRLLVL.

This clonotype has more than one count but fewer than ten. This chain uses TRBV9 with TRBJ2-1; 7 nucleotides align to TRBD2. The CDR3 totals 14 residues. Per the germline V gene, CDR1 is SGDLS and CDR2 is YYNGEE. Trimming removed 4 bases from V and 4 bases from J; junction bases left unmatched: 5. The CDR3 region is CASSLSGKYNEQFF. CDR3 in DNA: TGTGCCAGCAGCCTAAGCGGGAAGTACAATGAGCAGTTCTTC.

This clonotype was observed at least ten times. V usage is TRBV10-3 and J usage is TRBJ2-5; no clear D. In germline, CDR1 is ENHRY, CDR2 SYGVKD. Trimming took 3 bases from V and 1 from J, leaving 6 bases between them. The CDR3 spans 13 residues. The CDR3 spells CAISDGPQETQYF. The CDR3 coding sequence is TGTGCCATCAGTGACGGACCCCAAGAGACCCAGTACTTC.

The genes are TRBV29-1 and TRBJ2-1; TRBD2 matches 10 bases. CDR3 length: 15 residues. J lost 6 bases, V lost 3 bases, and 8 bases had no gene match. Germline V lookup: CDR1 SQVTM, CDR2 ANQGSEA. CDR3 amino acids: CSVEIAGGPFNEQFF. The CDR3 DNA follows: TGCAGCGTTGAGATAGCGGGAGGCCCATTCAATGAGCAGTTCTTC.

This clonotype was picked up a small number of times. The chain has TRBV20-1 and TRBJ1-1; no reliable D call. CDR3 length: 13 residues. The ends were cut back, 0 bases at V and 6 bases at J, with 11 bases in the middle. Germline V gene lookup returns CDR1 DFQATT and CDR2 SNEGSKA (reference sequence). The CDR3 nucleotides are TGCAGTGCTAGAGAGAGCTCCGGTTCTGAAGCTTTCTTT. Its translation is CSARESSGSEAFF.

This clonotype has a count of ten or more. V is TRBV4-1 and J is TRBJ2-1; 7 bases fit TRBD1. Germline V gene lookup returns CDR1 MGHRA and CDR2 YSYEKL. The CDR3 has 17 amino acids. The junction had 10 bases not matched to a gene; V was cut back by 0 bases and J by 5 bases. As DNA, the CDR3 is TGCGCCAGCAGCCAAGACCCCGGGACAGACCCAGACAATGAGCAGTTCTTC. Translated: CASSQDPGTDPDNEQFF.

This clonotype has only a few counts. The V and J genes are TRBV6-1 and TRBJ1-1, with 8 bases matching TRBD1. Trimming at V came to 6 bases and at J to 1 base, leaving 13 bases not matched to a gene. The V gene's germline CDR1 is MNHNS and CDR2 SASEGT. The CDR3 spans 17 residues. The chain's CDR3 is CASSQIGQGRENTEAFF. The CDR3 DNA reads TGTGCCAGCAGCCAGATTGGACAGGGTCGGGAGAACACTGAAGCTTTCTTT.

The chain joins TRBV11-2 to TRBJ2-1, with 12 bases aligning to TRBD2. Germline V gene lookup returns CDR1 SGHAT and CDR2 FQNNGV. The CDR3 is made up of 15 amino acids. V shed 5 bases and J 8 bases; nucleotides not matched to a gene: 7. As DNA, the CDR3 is TGTGCCAGCAGCACCTCTAGCGGGGGGGAGCATGAGCAGTTCTTC. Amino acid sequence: CASSTSSGGEHEQFF.

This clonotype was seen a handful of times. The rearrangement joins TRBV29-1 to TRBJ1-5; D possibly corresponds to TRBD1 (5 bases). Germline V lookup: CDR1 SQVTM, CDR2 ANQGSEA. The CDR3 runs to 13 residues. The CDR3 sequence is CTSARDGYQPQHF. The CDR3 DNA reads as TGCACCTCGGCTAGGGACGGCTATCAGCCCCAGCATTTT. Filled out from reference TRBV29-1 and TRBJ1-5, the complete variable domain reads SAVISQKPSRDICQRGTSLTIQCQVDSQVTMMFWYRQQPGQSLTLIATANQGSEATYESGFVIDKFPISRPNLTFSTLTVSNMSPEDSSIYLCTSARDGYQPQHFGDGTRLSIL.

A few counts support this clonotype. CDR3 sequence: CSVASGTVNTEAFF. In nucleotides, the CDR3 is TGCAGCGTTGCATCCGGGACAGTAAACACTGAAGCTTTCTTT. The rearrangement joins TRBV29-1 to TRBJ1-1; TRBD1 matches 7 bases. The trim removed 4 bases at V and 2 bases at J, leaving 7 bases unmatched. The CDR3 runs 14 residues. The germline CDR1 and CDR2 sequences are SQVTM and ANQGSEA.

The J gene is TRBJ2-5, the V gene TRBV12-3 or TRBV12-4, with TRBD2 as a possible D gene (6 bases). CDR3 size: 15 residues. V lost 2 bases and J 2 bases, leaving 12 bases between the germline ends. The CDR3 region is CASSLNGGYQETQYF. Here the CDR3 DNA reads TGTGCCAGCAGTTTAAATGGGGGGTATCAAGAGACCCAGTACTTC.

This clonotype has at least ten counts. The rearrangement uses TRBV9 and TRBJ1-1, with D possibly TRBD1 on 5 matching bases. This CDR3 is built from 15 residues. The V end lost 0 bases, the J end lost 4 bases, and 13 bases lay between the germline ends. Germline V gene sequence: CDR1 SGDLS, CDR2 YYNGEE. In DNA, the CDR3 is TGTGCCAGCAGCGTAGGCCGGGGTGGGGGCACTGAAGCTTTCTTT. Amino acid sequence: CASSVGRGGGTEAFF.

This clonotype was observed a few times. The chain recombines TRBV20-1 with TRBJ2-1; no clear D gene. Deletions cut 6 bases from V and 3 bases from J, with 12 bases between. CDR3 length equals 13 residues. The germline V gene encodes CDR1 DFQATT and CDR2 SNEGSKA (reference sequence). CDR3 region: CSAESDHYNEQFF. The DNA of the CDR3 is TGCAGTGCAGAATCGGACCACTACAATGAGCAGTTCTTC.

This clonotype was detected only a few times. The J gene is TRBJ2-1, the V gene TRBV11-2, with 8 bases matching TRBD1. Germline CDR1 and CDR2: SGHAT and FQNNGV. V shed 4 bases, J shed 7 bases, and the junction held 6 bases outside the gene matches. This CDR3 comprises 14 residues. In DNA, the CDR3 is TGTGCCAGCAGCTGGATAGGGACAGGTAATGAGCAGTTCTTC. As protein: CASSWIGTGNEQFF.